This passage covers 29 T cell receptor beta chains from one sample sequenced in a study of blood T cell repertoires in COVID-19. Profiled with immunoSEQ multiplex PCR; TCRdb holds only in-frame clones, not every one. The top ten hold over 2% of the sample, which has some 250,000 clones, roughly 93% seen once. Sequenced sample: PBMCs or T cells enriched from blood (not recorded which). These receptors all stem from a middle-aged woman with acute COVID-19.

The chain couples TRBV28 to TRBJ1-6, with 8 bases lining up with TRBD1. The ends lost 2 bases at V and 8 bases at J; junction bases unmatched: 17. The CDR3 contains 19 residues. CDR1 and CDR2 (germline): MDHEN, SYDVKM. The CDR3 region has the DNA TGTGCCAGCAGTTTAATTGGGTCGGGGACAGGATCCAATTATTCACCCCTCCACTTT. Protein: CASSLIGSGTGSNYSPLHF.

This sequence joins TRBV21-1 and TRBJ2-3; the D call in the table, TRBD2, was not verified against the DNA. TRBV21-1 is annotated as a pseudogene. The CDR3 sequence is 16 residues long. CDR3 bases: TGTGCCAGCAGCAGACTAGCGGGAGGCAGCACAGATACGCAGTATTTT. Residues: CASSRLAGGSTDTQYF.

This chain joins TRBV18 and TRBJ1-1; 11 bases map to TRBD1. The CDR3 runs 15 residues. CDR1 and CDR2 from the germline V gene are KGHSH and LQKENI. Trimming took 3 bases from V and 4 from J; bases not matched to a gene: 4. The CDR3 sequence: CASSPGTGGATEAFF. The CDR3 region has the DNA TGTGCCAGCTCACCGGGGACAGGGGGAGCCACTGAAGCTTTCTTT. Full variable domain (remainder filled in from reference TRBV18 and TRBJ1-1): NAGVMQNPRHLVRRRGQEARLRCSPMKGHSHVYWYRQLPEEGLKFMVYLQKENIIDESGMPKERFSAEFPKEGPSILRIQQVVRGDSAAYFCASSPGTGGATEAFFGQGTRLTVV.

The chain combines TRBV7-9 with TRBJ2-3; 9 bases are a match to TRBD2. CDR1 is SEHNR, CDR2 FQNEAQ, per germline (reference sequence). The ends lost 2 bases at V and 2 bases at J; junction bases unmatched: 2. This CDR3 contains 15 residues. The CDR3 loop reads CASSLKRGDTDTQYF. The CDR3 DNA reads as TGTGCCAGCAGCTTAAAGCGGGGGGACACAGATACGCAGTATTTT.

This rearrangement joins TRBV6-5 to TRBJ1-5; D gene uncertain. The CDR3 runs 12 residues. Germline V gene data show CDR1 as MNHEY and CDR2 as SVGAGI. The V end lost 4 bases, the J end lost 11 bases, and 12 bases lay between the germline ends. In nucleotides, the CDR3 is TGTGCCAGCAGTTCCGGCCTGCAGGCCCAGCATTTT. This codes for CASSSGLQAQHF.

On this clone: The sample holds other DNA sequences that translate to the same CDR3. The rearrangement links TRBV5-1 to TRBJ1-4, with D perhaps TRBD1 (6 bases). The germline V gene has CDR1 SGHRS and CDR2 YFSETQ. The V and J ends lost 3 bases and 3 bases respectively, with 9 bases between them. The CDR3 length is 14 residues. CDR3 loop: CASSSQGSNEKLFF. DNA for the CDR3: TGCGCCAGCAGCTCGCAGGGGTCTAATGAAAAACTGTTTTTT.

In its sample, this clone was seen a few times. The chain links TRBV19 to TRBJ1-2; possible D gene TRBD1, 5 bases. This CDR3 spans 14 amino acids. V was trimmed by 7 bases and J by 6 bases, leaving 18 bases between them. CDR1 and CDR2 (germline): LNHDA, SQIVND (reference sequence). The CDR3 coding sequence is TGTGCCAGTAACCCAAACTACGACAGAGATGGCTACACCTTC. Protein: CASNPNYDRDGYTF. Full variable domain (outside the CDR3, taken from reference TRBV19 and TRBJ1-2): DGGITQSPKYLFRKEGQNVTLSCEQNLNHDAMYWYRQDPGQGLRLIYYSQIVNDFQKGDIAEGYSVSREKKESFPLTVTSAQKNPTAFYLCASNPNYDRDGYTFGSGTRLTVV.

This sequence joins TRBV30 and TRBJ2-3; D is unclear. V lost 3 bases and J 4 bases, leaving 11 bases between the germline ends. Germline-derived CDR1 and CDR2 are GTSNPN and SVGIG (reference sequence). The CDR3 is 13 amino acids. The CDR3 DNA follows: TGTGCCTGGAGCTTGGTCTCGGCAGATACGCAGTATTTT. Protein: CAWSLVSADTQYF.

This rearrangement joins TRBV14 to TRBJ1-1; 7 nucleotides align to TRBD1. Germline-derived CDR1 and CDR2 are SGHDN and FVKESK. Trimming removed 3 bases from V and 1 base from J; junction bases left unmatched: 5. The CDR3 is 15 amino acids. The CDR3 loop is CASSHWGQPNTEAFF. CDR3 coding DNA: TGTGCCAGCAGCCACTGGGGACAGCCGAACACTGAAGCTTTCTTT.

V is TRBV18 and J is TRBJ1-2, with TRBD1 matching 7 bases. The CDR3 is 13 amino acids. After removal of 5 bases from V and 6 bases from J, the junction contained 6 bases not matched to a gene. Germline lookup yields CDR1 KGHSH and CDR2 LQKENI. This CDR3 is CASSKEGADGYTF. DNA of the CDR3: TGTGCCAGCTCAAAAGAGGGGGCGGATGGCTACACCTTC.

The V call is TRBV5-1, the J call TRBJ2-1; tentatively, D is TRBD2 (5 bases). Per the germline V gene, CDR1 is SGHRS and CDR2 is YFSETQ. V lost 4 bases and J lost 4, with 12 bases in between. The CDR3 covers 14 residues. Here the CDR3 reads CASSKGDIYNEQFF. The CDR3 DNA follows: TGCGCCAGCAGCAAGGGAGATATTTACAATGAGCAGTTCTTC. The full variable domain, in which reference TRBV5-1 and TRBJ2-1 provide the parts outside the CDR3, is KAGVTQTPRYLIKTRGQQVTLSCSPISGHRSVSWYQQTPGQGLQFLFEYFSETQRNKGNFPGRFSGRQFSNSRSEMNVSTLELGDSALYLCASSKGDIYNEQFFGPGTRLTVL.

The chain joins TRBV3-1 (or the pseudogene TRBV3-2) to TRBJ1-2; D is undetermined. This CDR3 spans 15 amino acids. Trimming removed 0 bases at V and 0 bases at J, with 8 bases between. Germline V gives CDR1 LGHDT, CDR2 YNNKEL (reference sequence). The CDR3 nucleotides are TGTGCCAGCAGCCAAGAACGCGGTACTAACTATGGCTACACCTTC. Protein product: CASSQERGTNYGYTF.

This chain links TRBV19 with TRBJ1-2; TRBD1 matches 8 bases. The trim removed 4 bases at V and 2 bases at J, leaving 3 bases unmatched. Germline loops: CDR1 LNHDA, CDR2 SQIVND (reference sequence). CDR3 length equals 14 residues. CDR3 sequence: CASSTGQANYGYTF. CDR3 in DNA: TGTGCCAGTAGTACGGGACAGGCGAACTATGGCTACACCTTC.

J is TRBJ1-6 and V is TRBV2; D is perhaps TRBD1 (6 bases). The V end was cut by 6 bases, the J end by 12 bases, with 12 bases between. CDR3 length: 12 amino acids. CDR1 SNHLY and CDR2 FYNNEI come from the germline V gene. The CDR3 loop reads CASSDRSGPLHF. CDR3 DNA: TGTGCCAGCAGCGACAGGTCGGGACCCCTCCACTTT.

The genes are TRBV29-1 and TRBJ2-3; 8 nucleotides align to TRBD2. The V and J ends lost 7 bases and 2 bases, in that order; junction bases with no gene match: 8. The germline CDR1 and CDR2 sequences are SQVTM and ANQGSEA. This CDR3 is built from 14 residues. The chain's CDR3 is CSATLAANTDTQYF. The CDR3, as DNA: TGCAGCGCAACACTAGCGGCCAACACAGATACGCAGTATTTT.

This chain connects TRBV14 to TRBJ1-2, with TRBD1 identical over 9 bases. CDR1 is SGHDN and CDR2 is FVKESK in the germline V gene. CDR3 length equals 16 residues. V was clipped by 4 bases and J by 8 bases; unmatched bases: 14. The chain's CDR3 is CASSLPGQGALRGYTF. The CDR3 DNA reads TGTGCCAGCAGCCTGCCGGGACAGGGTGCTCTGCGGGGCTACACCTTC.

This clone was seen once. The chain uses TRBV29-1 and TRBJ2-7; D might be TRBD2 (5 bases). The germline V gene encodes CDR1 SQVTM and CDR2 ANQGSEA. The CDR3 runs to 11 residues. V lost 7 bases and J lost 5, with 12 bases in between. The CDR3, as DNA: TGCAGCGCCGCGGAGGATCACGAGCAGTACTTC. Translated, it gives CSAAEDHEQYF.

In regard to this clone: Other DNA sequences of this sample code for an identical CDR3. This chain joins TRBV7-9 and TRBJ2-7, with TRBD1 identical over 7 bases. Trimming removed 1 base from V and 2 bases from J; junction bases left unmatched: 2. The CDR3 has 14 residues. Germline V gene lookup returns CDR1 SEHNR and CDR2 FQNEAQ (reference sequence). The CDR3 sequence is CASSLGQGAYEQYF. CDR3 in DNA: TGTGCCAGCAGCTTAGGGCAGGGGGCCTACGAGCAGTACTTC.

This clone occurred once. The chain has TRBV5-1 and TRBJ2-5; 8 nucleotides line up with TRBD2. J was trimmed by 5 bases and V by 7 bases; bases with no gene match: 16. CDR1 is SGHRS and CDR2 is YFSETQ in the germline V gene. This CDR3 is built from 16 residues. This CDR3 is CASRRAGDSARETQYF. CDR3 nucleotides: TGCGCCAGCCGCCGAGCGGGAGACTCGGCCCGCGAGACCCAGTACTTC.

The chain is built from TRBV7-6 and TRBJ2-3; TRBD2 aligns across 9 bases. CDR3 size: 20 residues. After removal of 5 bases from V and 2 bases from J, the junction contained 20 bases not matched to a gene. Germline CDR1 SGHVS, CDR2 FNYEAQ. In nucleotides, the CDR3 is TGTGCCAGCAGCCCCCGTGCGGGAGGGCTCCAAGGCACCGTCACAGATACGCAGTATTTT. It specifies CASSPRAGGLQGTVTDTQYF.

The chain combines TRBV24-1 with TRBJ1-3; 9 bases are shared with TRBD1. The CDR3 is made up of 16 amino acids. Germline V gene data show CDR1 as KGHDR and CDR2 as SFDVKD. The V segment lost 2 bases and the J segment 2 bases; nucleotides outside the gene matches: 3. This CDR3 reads CATSDSRQGAGNTIYF. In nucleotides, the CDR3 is TGTGCCACCAGTGATTCCCGACAGGGGGCTGGAAACACCATATATTTT.

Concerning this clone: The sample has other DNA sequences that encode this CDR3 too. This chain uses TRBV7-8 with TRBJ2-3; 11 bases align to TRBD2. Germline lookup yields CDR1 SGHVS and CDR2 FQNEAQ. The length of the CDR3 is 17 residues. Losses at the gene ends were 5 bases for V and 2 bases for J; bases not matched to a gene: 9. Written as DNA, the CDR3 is TGTGCCAGCAGCCCAGCCCGTAGCGGGAGGGCCACAGATACGCAGTATTTT. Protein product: CASSPARSGRATDTQYF.

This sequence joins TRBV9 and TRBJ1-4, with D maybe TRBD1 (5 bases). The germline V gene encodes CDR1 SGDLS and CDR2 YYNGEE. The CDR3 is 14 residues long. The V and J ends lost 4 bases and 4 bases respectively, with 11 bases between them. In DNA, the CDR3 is TGTGCCAGCAGCAATGACAGACGTAATGAAAAACTGTTTTTT. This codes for CASSNDRRNEKLFF.

In DNA, the CDR3 is TGTGCCAGCAGCCACAGGGATAATCAGCCCCAGCATTTT. Its translation is CASSHRDNQPQHF. The chain combines TRBV3-1 (or the pseudogene TRBV3-2) with TRBJ1-5, with a possible D match to TRBD1 (5 bases). Trimming removed 3 bases at V and 4 bases at J, with 7 bases between. Germline-derived CDR1 and CDR2 are LGHDT and YNNKEL (reference sequence). The CDR3 loop spans 13 amino acids.

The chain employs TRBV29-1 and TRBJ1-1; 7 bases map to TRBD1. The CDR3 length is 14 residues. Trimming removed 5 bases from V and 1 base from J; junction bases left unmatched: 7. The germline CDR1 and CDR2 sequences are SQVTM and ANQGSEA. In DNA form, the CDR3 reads TGCAGCGTTAAGTACAGGGGAGAGAACACTGAAGCTTTCTTT. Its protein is CSVKYRGENTEAFF.

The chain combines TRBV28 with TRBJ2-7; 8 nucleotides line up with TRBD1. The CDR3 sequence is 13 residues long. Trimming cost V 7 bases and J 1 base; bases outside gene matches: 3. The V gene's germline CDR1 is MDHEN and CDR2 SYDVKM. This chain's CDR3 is CASNRQGSYEQYF. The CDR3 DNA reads TGTGCCAGCAACCGACAGGGGTCCTACGAGCAGTACTTC.

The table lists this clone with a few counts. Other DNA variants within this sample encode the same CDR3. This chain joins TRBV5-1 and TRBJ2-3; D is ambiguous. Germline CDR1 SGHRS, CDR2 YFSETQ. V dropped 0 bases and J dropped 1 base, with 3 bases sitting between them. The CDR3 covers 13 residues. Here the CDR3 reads CASSLAGTDTQYF. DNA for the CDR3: TGCGCCAGCAGCTTGGCAGGCACAGATACGCAGTATTTT.

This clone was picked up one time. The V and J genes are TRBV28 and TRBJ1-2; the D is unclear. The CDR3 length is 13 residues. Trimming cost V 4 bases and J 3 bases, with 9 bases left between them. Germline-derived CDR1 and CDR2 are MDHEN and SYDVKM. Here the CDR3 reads CASSSQDYYGYTF. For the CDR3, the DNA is TGTGCCAGCAGTTCCCAGGACTACTATGGCTACACCTTC.

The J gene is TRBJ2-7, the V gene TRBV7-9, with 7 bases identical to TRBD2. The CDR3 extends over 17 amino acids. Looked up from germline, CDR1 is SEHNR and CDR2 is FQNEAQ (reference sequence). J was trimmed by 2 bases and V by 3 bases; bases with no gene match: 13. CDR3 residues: CASSLAGERGYTYEQYF. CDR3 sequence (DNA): TGTGCCAGCAGCTTGGCCGGGGAGCGGGGTTATACCTACGAGCAGTACTTC.